Each of the 3 T cell receptor beta chains below was sequenced from the same sample in a study of T cells in Graves' hyperthyroidism and ophthalmopathy. Amplified regions were TCR beta CDR3 sequences from RNA transcripts. In the first-round RT-PCR of the TCR CDR3, the HTBI primer set was used. TCRdb passed the multiplex PCR reads through MiXCR, listing each CDR3 protein once. This sample has roughly 290,000 distinct CDR3 sequences, with 10% to 15% found just once. The sample taken for sequencing was blood. The receptors were gathered from a woman in her twenties or thirties with Graves' hyperthyroidism that later progressed to Graves' ophthalmopathy.

Details on this clonotype: A much larger clone is a single base away; this may be a read error. This chain joins TRBV30 and TRBJ1-4; 9 bases map to TRBD1. This CDR3 is 14 amino acids long. The germline gives CDR1 GTSNPN, CDR2 SVGIG (reference sequence). The V gene end was trimmed by 4 bases and the J gene end by 6 bases; junction bases not matched to a gene: 6. CDR3 sequence: CAWTGTGTDEKLFF. The CDR3 DNA sequence: TGTGCCTGGACTGGGACAGGGACTGATGAAAAACTGTTTTTT.

This clonotype occurred a few times. The gene calls are TRBV5-6 and TRBJ2-1; 9 positions match TRBD1. Germline V gene sequence: CDR1 SGHDT, CDR2 YYEEEE. V was clipped by 4 bases and J by 6 bases; unmatched bases: 20. The CDR3 contains 19 residues. CDR3 loop: CASSPPSSFVWGQGNEQFF. The CDR3 DNA sequence: TGTGCCAGCAGCCCTCCTTCTTCTTTTGTGTGGGGACAGGGCAATGAGCAGTTCTTC.

This clonotype was seen ten or more times. The V gene is TRBV2, the J gene TRBJ2-1; 7 bases align to TRBD1. The V segment lost 6 bases and the J segment 2 bases; nucleotides outside the gene matches: 7. The CDR3 sequence is 15 residues long. From germline, CDR1 is SNHLY and CDR2 FYNNEI. The CDR3 sequence is CASRADRATYNEQFF. The CDR3 DNA follows: TGTGCCAGCAGAGCCGACAGGGCCACCTACAATGAGCAGTTCTTC. Full variable domain (outside the CDR3, taken from reference TRBV2 and TRBJ2-1): EPEVTQTPSHQVTQMGQEVILRCVPISNHLYFYWYRQILGQKVEFLVSFYNNEISEKSEIFDDQFSVERPDGSNFTLKIRSTKLEDSAMYFCASRADRATYNEQFFGPGTRLTVL.